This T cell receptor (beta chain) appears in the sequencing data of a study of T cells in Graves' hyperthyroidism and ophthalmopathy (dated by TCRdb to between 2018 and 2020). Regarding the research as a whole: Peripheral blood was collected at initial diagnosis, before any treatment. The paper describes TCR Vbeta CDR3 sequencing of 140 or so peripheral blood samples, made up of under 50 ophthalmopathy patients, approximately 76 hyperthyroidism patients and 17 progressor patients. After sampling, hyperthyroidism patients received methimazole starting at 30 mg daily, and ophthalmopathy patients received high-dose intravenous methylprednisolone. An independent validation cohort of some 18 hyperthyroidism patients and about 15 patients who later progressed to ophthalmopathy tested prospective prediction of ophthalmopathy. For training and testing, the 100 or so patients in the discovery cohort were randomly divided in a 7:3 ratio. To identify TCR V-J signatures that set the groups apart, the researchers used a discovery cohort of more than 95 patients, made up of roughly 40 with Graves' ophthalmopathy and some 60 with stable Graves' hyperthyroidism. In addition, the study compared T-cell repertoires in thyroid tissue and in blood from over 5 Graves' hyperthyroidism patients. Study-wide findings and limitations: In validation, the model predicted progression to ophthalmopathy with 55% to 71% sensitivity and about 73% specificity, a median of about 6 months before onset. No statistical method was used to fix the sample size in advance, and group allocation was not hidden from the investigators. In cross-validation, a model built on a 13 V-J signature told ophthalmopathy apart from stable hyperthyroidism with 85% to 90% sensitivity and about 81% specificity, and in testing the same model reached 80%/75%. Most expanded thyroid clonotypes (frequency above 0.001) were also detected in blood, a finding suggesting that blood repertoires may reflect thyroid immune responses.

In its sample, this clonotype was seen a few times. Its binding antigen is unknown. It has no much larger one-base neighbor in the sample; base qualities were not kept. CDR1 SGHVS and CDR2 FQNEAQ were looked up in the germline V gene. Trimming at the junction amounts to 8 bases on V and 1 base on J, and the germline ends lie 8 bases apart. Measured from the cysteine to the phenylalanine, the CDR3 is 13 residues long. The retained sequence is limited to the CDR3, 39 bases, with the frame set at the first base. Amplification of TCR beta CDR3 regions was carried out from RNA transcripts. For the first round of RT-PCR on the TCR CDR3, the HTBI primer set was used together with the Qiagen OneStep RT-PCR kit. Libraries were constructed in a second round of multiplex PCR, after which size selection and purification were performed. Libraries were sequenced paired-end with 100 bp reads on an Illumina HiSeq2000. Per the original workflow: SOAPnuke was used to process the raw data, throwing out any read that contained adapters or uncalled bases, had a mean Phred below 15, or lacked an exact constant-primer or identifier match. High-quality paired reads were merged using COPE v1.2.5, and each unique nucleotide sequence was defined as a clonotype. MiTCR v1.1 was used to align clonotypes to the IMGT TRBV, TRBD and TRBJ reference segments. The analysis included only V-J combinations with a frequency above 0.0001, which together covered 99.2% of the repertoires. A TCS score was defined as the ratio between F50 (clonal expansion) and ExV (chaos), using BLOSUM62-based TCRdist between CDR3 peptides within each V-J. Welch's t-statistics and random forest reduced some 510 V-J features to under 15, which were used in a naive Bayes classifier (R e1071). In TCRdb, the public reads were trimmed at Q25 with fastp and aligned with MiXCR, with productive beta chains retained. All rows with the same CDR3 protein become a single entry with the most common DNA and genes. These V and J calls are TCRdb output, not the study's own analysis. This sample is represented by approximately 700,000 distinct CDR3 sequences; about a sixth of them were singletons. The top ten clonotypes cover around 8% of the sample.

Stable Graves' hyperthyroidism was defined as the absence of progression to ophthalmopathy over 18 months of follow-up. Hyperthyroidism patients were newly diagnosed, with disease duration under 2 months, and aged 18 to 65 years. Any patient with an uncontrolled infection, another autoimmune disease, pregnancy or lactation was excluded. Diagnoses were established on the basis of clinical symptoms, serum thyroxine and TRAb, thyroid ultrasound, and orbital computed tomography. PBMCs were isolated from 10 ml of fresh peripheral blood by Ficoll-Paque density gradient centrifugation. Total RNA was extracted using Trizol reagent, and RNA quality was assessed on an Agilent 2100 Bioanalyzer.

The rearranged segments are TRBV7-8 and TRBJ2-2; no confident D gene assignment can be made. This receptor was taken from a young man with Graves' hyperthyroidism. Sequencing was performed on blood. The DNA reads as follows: TGTGCCAGCGGTCCTAGGAACACCGGGGAGCTGTTTTTT. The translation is CASGPRNTGELFF.